Presented here are 26 T cell receptor beta chains from one specimen sequenced in a study of T cells in Graves' hyperthyroidism and ophthalmopathy (dated by TCRdb to between 2018 and 2021). The library was produced with multiplex PCR. Sequenced on an Illumina HiSeq 2000. TCR beta CDR3 regions were amplified from RNA transcripts. The first round of RT-PCR for the TCR CDR3 was performed with the HTBI primer set and the Qiagen OneStep RT-PCR kit. Using fastp trimming at Q25 and MiXCR clonotype assembly, TCRdb reanalyzed the public sequencing data and kept in-frame beta chains. CDR3 protein sequences are deduplicated, and each keeps its most common genes and DNA. The sample yields 40,000 to 60,000 distinct CDR3 sequences; roughly half were counted once. The top ten clones comprise more than 30% of the sample. Sequenced input: peripheral blood or thyroid tissue (not recorded which). The receptors were gathered from a man aged 18-30 years with Graves' hyperthyroidism.

The chain carries TRBV7-2 and TRBJ2-7; TRBD1 aligns across 11 bases. V dropped 6 bases and J dropped 5; count of bases not matched to a gene: 9. This CDR3 comprises 15 residues. Germline V gene lookup returns CDR1 SGHTA and CDR2 FQGNSA. As DNA, the CDR3 is TGTGCCAGCAGTGTACAAGGACAGGGGGCGAACGAGCAGTACTTC. Translation gives CASSVQGQGANEQYF. Full variable domain (missing parts from reference TRBV7-2 and TRBJ2-7): GAGVSQSPSNKVTEKGKDVELRCDPISGHTALYWYRQSLGQGLEFLIYFQGNSAPDKSGLPSDRFSAERTGGSVSTLTIQRTQQEDSAVYLCASSVQGQGANEQYFGPGTRLTVT.

About this clonotype itself: The conserved phenylalanine or tryptophan normally closing the CDR3 is absent here, so this likely arose from a read error. J is TRBJ2-3 and V is TRBV29-1; no clear D. Germline lookup yields CDR1 SQVTM and CDR2 ANQGSEA. V was shortened by 6 bases and J by 4 bases, with 14 bases between the two germline ends. This CDR3 comprises 13 residues. CDR3: CSVSGHNADTQYY. In DNA form, the CDR3 reads TGCAGCGTATCCGGCCACAACGCAGATACGCAGTATTAT.

This sequence joins TRBV15 and TRBJ1-3; D uncertain. The V gene's germline CDR1 is LNHNV and CDR2 YYDKDF (reference sequence). Trimming stripped 0 bases from V and 9 bases from J, with 0 bases between. The CDR3 consists of 10 residues. The CDR3: CATSRDTIYF. CDR3 DNA sequence: TGTGCCACCAGCAGAGACACCATATATTTT. The entire variable domain, with the rest obtained from reference TRBV15 and TRBJ1-3, is as follows: DAMVIQNPRYQVTQFGKPVTLSCSQTLNHNVMYWYQQKSSQAPKLLFHYYDKDFNNEADTPDNFQSRRPNTSFCFLDIRSPGLGDTAMYLCATSRDTIYFGEGSWLTVV.

This clonotype occurred many times. This chain links TRBV5-4 with TRBJ2-7, with TRBD2 matching over 7 bases. This CDR3 has 16 residues. The germline gives CDR1 SGHNT, CDR2 YYREEE (reference sequence). The V and J ends lost 4 bases and 7 bases, in that order; junction bases with no gene match: 17. The CDR3: CASSGSGLAVPSEQYF. The DNA of the CDR3 is TGTGCCAGCAGCGGTAGTGGGCTAGCGGTCCCTAGTGAGCAGTACTTC.

This clonotype was counted many times. The chain has TRBV7-2 and TRBJ2-2; D is tentatively TRBD1 or TRBD2 (5 bases each). CDR1 is SGHTA, CDR2 FQGNSA, per germline. V was clipped by 5 bases and J by 4 bases, with 17 bases between them. CDR3 length: 16 residues. The CDR3 is CASSAQSGTGTGELFF. The DNA of the CDR3 is TGTGCCAGCAGCGCCCAGTCCGGGACGGGCACCGGGGAGCTGTTTTTT.

The rearrangement joins TRBV20-1 to TRBJ2-7; TRBD1 agrees at 7 bases. The CDR3 extends over 12 amino acids. Germline V gene lookup returns CDR1 DFQATT and CDR2 SNEGSKA (reference sequence). V dropped 8 bases and J dropped 1; count of bases not matched to a gene: 5. This CDR3 is CSKWDRSYEQYF. Here the CDR3 DNA reads TGCAGTAAATGGGACAGATCCTACGAGCAGTACTTC.

In the case of this clonotype: Compared with germline, one end of the junction differs, possibly owing to a read error. The chain combines TRBV7-2 with TRBJ1-6; D is uncertain. This CDR3 comprises 15 residues. The V gene's germline CDR1 is SGHTA and CDR2 FQGNSA. CDR3 sequence: CASSLLKADNTPLRF. The CDR3 DNA follows: TGTGCCAGCAGCTTACTGAAGGCAGATAATACACCCCTCCGCTTT.

This clonotype was counted at least ten times. This chain connects TRBV4-1 to TRBJ1-4, with a possible D match to TRBD1 (5 bases). The CDR3 consists of 14 residues. Germline V lookup: CDR1 MGHRA, CDR2 YSYEKL. Trimming took off 1 base at V and 6 bases at J, with 9 bases between the two ends. This chain's CDR3 is CASSQVRGDEKLFF. The CDR3, as DNA: TGCGCCAGCAGCCAAGTCCGAGGGGATGAAAAACTGTTTTTT.

The rearrangement links TRBV29-1 to TRBJ1-1; D is undetermined. Germline V gene sequence: CDR1 SQVTM, CDR2 ANQGSEA. Trimming left V 5 bases short and J 1 base short, with 5 bases between. The CDR3 sequence is 11 residues long. The CDR3 protein is CSVSGNTEAFF. The CDR3 coding sequence is TGCAGCGTTTCAGGGAACACTGAAGCTTTCTTT.

The genes are TRBV29-1 and TRBJ1-2; 11 nucleotides agree with TRBD1. This CDR3 has 13 residues. In germline, CDR1 is SQVTM, CDR2 ANQGSEA. Trimming removed 6 bases from V and 4 bases from J; junction bases left unmatched: 4. The CDR3 DNA sequence: TGCAGCGTAGGGACAGGGGGATTCTATGGCTACACCTTC. Translation: CSVGTGGFYGYTF.

This chain uses TRBV28 with TRBJ2-7; the D call may be TRBD1 or TRBD2 (5 bases each). V shed 6 bases and J shed 3 bases, with 27 bases lying between them. The CDR3 consists of 18 residues. Germline CDR1 MDHEN, CDR2 SYDVKM. CDR3 protein: CASSHFGLRDPRFYEQYF. CDR3 sequence (DNA): TGTGCCAGCAGCCATTTCGGACTCCGGGACCCAAGGTTCTACGAGCAGTACTTC. Full variable domain (rest looked up from reference TRBV28 and TRBJ2-7): DVKVTQSSRYLVKRTGEKVFLECVQDMDHENMFWYRQDPGLGLRLIYFSYDVKMKEKGDIPEGYSVSREKKERFSLILESASTNQTSMYLCASSHFGLRDPRFYEQYFGPGTRLTVT.

This clonotype was recorded many times. CDR3 nucleotides: TGTGCCAGCAGCAGAGGGACGGTTAATAATTCACCCCTCCACTTT. Translation gives CASSRGTVNNSPLHF. The chain couples TRBV7-9 to TRBJ1-6, with a possible D match to TRBD1 (5 bases). Germline CDR1 SEHNR, CDR2 FQNEAQ (reference sequence). Trimming pared 5 bases from V and 5 bases from J, leaving 13 bases between. CDR3 size: 15 residues.

In this sample, this clonotype turned up many times. The chain joins TRBV4-3 to TRBJ2-5, with 7 bases fitting TRBD2. J was trimmed by 5 bases and V by 0 bases; bases with no gene match: 6. From germline, CDR1 is LGHNA and CDR2 YSLEER. This CDR3 is built from 15 residues. The CDR3 bases are TGCGCCAGCAGCCAAGATGGACTAGTTGGGGAGACCCAGTACTTC. It specifies CASSQDGLVGETQYF.

The sample holds a few counts of this clonotype. The V gene is TRBV25-1, the J gene TRBJ1-4; D is uncertain. V was cut by 1 base and J by 7 bases, with 13 bases left in between. The germline gives CDR1 MGHDK, CDR2 SYGVNS. This CDR3 is built from 15 residues. CDR3 nucleotide sequence: TGTGCCAGCAGTGAATCCCAATTCGGTCGTGAAAAACTGTTTTTT. It is translated as CASSESQFGREKLFF. Full variable domain (outside the CDR3, taken from reference TRBV25-1 and TRBJ1-4): EADIYQTPRYLVIGTGKKITLECSQTMGHDKMYWYQQDPGMELHLIHYSYGVNSTEKGDLSSESTVSRIRTEHFPLTLESARPSHTSQYLCASSESQFGREKLFFGSGTQLSVL.

The V gene is TRBV29-1, the J gene TRBJ1-4, with 10 bases aligning to TRBD1. Unmatched junction bases numbered 16, after V lost 4 bases and J lost 17 bases. Germline CDR1 and CDR2: SQVTM and ANQGSEA. The CDR3 covers 14 residues. The CDR3 sequence: CSVGTGGTNENFFF. The CDR3 DNA follows: TGCAGCGTTGGGACAGGGGGTACTAATGAAAATTTTTTTTTT.

V and J are TRBV7-9 and TRBJ2-1; perhaps TRBD2 as D (5 bases). V lost 6 bases to trimming and J lost 0 bases, with 18 bases between them. The CDR3 spans 17 residues. The germline V gene encodes CDR1 SEHNR and CDR2 FQNEAQ (reference sequence). This chain's CDR3 is CASSPSPVDVSYNEQFF. The CDR3 nucleotides read TGTGCCAGCAGTCCTAGCCCCGTCGATGTCTCCTACAATGAGCAGTTCTTC.

The chain employs TRBV5-1 and TRBJ1-2, with TRBD1 as a possible D gene (5 bases). Looked up from germline, CDR1 is SGHRS and CDR2 is YFSETQ. The CDR3 sequence is 13 residues long. Trimming took off 3 bases at V and 0 bases at J, with 6 bases between the two ends. CDR3 amino acids: CASSSTANYGYTF. As DNA, the CDR3 is TGCGCCAGCAGCTCGACAGCTAACTATGGCTACACCTTC. The variable domain in full, with the rest retrieved from reference TRBV5-1 and TRBJ1-2, is KAGVTQTPRYLIKTRGQQVTLSCSPISGHRSVSWYQQTPGQGLQFLFEYFSETQRNKGNFPGRFSGRQFSNSRSEMNVSTLELGDSALYLCASSSTANYGYTFGSGTRLTVV.

The table lists this clonotype with a few counts. The V and J genes are TRBV7-2 and TRBJ2-7; weak D call: TRBD2 (6 bases). Trimming removed 6 bases at V and 2 bases at J, with 11 bases between. This CDR3 region has 13 residues. Germline V gene data show CDR1 as SGHTA and CDR2 as FQGNSA. CDR3 in DNA: TGTGCCAGCAGACGCGGGGCGACCTACGAGCAGTACTTC. Its protein product is CASRRGATYEQYF.

This clonotype was found once. At one boundary the junction diverges from the germline segment, which might be a read error. The chain joins TRBV12-3 or TRBV12-4 to TRBJ1-5, with a possible D match to TRBD1 (6 bases). The CDR3 length is 14 residues. The CDR3 sequence is CAISRTDSNQPQHF. Here the CDR3 DNA reads TGTGCCATCAGTCGGACAGATAGCAATCAGCCCCAGCATTTT.

This chain uses TRBV10-3 with TRBJ1-2; no reliable D call. V lost 3 bases and J lost 6, with 8 bases in between. This CDR3 is built from 12 residues. Germline values: CDR1 ENHRY, CDR2 SYGVKD. CDR3 sequence reads: CAISDPTHGYTF. CDR3 coding DNA: TGTGCCATCAGTGACCCAACCCATGGCTACACCTTC.

The chain recombines TRBV20-1 with TRBJ2-5, with 11 bases aligning to TRBD2. V shed 5 bases and J 1 base; nucleotides not matched to a gene: 3. Germline CDR1 DFQATT, CDR2 SNEGSKA (reference sequence). This CDR3 is 14 amino acids long. CDR3 coding DNA: TGCAGTGCTCTACTAGCGGGGGCCCAAGAGACCCAGTACTTC. This sequence encodes CSALLAGAQETQYF.

The chain carries TRBV7-8 and TRBJ1-1; perhaps TRBD1 as D (5 bases). Germline loops: CDR1 SGHVS, CDR2 FQNEAQ. This CDR3 is 16 amino acids long. V was trimmed by 5 bases and J by 6 bases, leaving 22 bases between them. In nucleotides, the CDR3 is TGTGCCAGCAGCGGGGGGGACCGCTTTCAAACAGCTGAAGCTTTCTTT. This gives the protein CASSGGDRFQTAEAFF. Based on the CDR3 plus reference TRBV7-8 and TRBJ1-1, the full variable domain is GAGVSQSPRYKVAKRGQDVALRCDPISGHVSLFWYQQALGQGPEFLTYFQNEAQLDKSGLPSDRFFAERPEGSVSTLKIQRTQQEDSAVYLCASSGGDRFQTAEAFFGQGTRLTVV.

This chain joins TRBV29-1 and TRBJ2-5, with TRBD2 identical over 7 bases. This CDR3 is 14 amino acids long. With V trimmed by 4 bases and J by 3 bases, 8 bases remained unmatched. Germline CDR1 SQVTM, CDR2 ANQGSEA. In DNA, the CDR3 is TGCAGCGTTGTGATCTACGCGGGAGAAGAGACCCAGTACTTC. Translation gives CSVVIYAGEETQYF.

This clonotype was observed many times. The chain has TRBV5-1 and TRBJ1-5, with 7 bases identical to TRBD1. V was clipped by 4 bases and J by 5 bases; unmatched bases: 9. Germline lookup yields CDR1 SGHRS and CDR2 YFSETQ. CDR3 length: 15 residues. The CDR3 DNA is TGCGCCAGCAGCCCGACAGGGAACGGCGATCAGCCCCAGCATTTT. It translates to CASSPTGNGDQPQHF.

This clonotype was observed a few times. This chain's CDR3 is CASSPKDRGLTDTQYF. CDR3 nucleotide sequence: TGCGCCAGCAGCCCTAAGGACAGGGGGCTCACAGATACGCAGTATTTT. V is TRBV4-3 and J is TRBJ2-3; 11 nucleotides line up with TRBD1. Germline CDR1 is LGHNA and CDR2 is YSLEER. Trimming at V came to 4 bases and at J to 2 bases, leaving 5 bases not matched to a gene. CDR3 length: 16 amino acids.

This clonotype has a count of ten or more. The CDR3: CASLRVDQPQHF. In DNA, the CDR3 is TGTGCCAGCCTCCGGGTGGATCAGCCCCAGCATTTT. The chain employs TRBV28 and TRBJ1-5; D gene unclear. CDR3 length equals 12 residues. Germline CDR1 and CDR2: MDHEN and SYDVKM. V was pared by 8 bases and J by 5 bases, with 10 bases between.